Below, 7 T cell receptor beta chains from the same sample are listed, as sequenced in a study of control samples from healthy donors and cancer patients. TCRdb keeps only in-frame clones here, not all; method: immunoSEQ multiplex PCR. The sample holds 140,000 or so clones, around 92% seen once. Sequenced input: blood. Source of these receptors: a man aged 25 to 45 in good health.

The chain employs TRBV24-1 and TRBJ1-5; 8 nucleotides align to TRBD1. Per the germline V gene, CDR1 is KGHDR and CDR2 is SFDVKD. The trim removed 3 bases at V and 6 bases at J, leaving 9 bases unmatched. The CDR3 totals 16 residues. The CDR3 reads CATSDPGQGKVQPQHF. The CDR3 region has the DNA TGTGCCACCAGTGATCCCGGACAGGGAAAGGTTCAGCCCCAGCATTTT.

The gene calls are TRBV7-6 and TRBJ1-6; D remains ambiguous. The CDR3 spans 15 residues. Trimming shortened V by 1 base and J by 8 bases, and 12 bases separated the two germline ends. CDR1 SGHVS and CDR2 FNYEAQ come from the germline V gene. The DNA of the CDR3 is TGTGCCAGCAGCTTAGACGGGAACTACCATTCACCCCTCCACTTT. Translation: CASSLDGNYHSPLHF.

J is TRBJ1-4 and V is TRBV10-3; D uncertain. The CDR3 is made up of 13 amino acids. Trimming stripped 6 bases from V and 5 bases from J, with 10 bases between. Germline CDR1 reads ENHRY; CDR2 reads SYGVKD. The CDR3 DNA reads TGTGCCATCAGGCCGCCCGAGAATGAAAAACTGTTTTTT. This sequence encodes CAIRPPENEKLFF.

The chain links TRBV11-2 to TRBJ1-1; 7 bases are a match to TRBD1. The germline CDR1 and CDR2 sequences are SGHAT and FQNNGV. V lost 0 bases and J lost 0; bases outside the gene matches: 1. This CDR3 contains 15 residues. As DNA, the CDR3 is TGTGCCAGCAGCTTAGAAGGGGGCGTGAACACTGAAGCTTTCTTT. It yields the protein CASSLEGGVNTEAFF.

This clone was detected only a few times. The rearrangement links TRBV19 to TRBJ2-1, with 8 positions matching TRBD2. The CDR3 is 15 amino acids. J lost 10 bases, V lost 1 base, and 9 bases had no gene match. Germline-derived CDR1 and CDR2 are LNHDA and SQIVND (reference sequence). The CDR3: CASSIGGGTLGEQFF. Here the CDR3 DNA reads TGTGCCAGTAGTATAGGCGGGGGGACATTGGGAGAGCAGTTCTTC.

This rearrangement joins TRBV30 to TRBJ2-1, with 8 positions matching TRBD2. This CDR3 spans 16 amino acids. Germline CDR1 reads GTSNPN; CDR2 reads SVGIG (reference sequence). The junction had 16 bases not matched to a gene; V was cut back by 4 bases and J by 8 bases. The CDR3 DNA follows: TGTGCCTGGAATACACCGGGACTAGGATTTGGGGATGAGCAGTTCTTC. It translates to CAWNTPGLGFGDEQFF.

The V gene is TRBV27, the J gene TRBJ2-7, with TRBD2 matching 7 bases. Germline V lookup: CDR1 MNHEY, CDR2 SMNVEV (reference sequence). After removal of 6 bases from V and 5 bases from J, the junction contained 10 bases not matched to a gene. The CDR3 spans 14 residues. CDR3 amino acids: CASRLRGVSDEQYF. CDR3 bases: TGTGCCAGCAGACTACGGGGGGTGTCGGACGAGCAGTACTTC.